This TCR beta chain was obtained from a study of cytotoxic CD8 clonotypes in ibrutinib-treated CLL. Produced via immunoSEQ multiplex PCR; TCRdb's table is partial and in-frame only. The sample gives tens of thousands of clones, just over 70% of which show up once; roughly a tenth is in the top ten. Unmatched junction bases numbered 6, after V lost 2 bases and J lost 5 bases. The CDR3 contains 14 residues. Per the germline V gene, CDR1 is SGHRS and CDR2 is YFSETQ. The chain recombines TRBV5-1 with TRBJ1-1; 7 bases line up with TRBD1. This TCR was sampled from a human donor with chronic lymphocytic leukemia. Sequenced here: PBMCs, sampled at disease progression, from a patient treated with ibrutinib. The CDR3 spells CASSFRQGGTEAFF. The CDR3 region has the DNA TGCGCCAGCAGCTTTAGACAGGGAGGGACTGAAGCTTTCTTT.